The text below deals with one T cell receptor beta chain. Per the germline V gene, CDR1 is SGHAT and CDR2 is FQNNGV. V was pared by 4 bases and J by 11 bases, with 9 bases of the junction left unmatched. The CDR3 is made up of 13 amino acids. The PCR was carried out with 60 Vbeta primers and 13 Jbeta primers. Profiling relied on immunoSEQ multiplex PCR, and the TCRdb table lists in-frame clones only, not all of them. Of about 140,000 clones listed, 70% to 85% are singletons. This sample was taken from a study of cytomegalovirus exposure and HLA in healthy donors. Sequencing was carried out using PBMCs. The chain joins TRBV11-2 to TRBJ1-1, with TRBD1 identical over 8 bases. The sequence was collected from a woman between 35 and 50 years old in good health and CMV-seronegative. As DNA, the CDR3 is TGTGCCAGCAGCTCTCAGGGGGCGCTGAGCGCTTTCTTT. Its translation is CASSSQGALSAFF.